The source of this TCR beta chain is a study of shared clonotypes between healthy human individuals (dated by TCRdb to about 2020). General notes on the study: The cohort comprised a couple of women and three men aged 18 to 49 years. For each donor, CD4 naive and CD4 memory were each run on three plates, CD8 naive on two plates, and CD8 memory on one plate. Blood TCR repertoires of roughly 5 healthy adults were deeply sequenced to estimate repertoire size and the extent of clonotype sharing between individuals. Libraries were prepared and TCR repertoires were sequenced by different laboratories using diverse techniques, in order to increase sequencing depth and limit assay-specific biases. Between about 0.8 and 9 billion PBMCs per donor were obtained by leukapheresis. Overall results and qualifications from the work: Estimated clonotype richness was generally larger for naive than for memory subsets. The genetic and exposure-history diversity represented was limited by the small number of donors. Sampling was limited to blood, and TCR repertoires in tissue likely differ from TCR repertoires in blood. Across a handful of donors, roughly 5% of naive CD4, roughly 3.4% of naive CD8, roughly 2.2% of memory CD4, and roughly 0.41% of memory CD8 clonotypes were shared. Clonotypes shared by all four sorted-subset donors showed higher generation probabilities than non-shared clonotypes. Pairwise subsampling indicated that sequencing depth was expected to affect the degree of clonotype sharing among donors. Rarefaction of sorted-subset datasets indicated incomplete sequencing despite the large sequencing depth.

TCR CDR3 regions were amplified from genomic DNA by multiplex PCR using the deep immunoSEQ assay. For each cell subset, the extracted genomic DNA was distributed evenly across all wells of several immunoSEQ 96-well plates, and each plate served as one replicate. Each replicate PCR for sorted subsets received roughly 0.2 ug genomic DNA, equal to about 29,000 T cell genomes. Purified libraries were quantified with a Qubit 3.0 fluorometer, sized on a Bioanalyzer 2100, and re-quantified with the KAPA Library Quantification kit. Every immunoSEQ 96-well plate was sequenced on a separate single-read 150-cycle Illumina NextSeq 550 flow cell. The source study handled its data this way. Because the immunoSEQ output included only junctional sequences and no quality scores, the filtering could not be the same as the filtering used for full-length reads. Sequences were annotated with PyIR, a Python wrapper for IgBLAST v1.9, using IMGT germline references to assign V/J genes and CDR3. Any read was removed if the V/J assignment was weak (E-value above 1e-6), the CDR3 was missing, or the read contained stop codons, out-of-frame junctions, or ambiguous translated residues. V3J clonotypes were defined by identical inferred V gene, J gene, and CDR3 amino acid sequence. Percentage overlap between repertoires was calculated by dividing the number of shared unique clonotypes by the size of the smaller repertoire. RTK rarefaction, the Chao1 estimator, and Recon v2.1 estimates of unobserved clonotypes were used to assess repertoire richness. Generation probabilities for all TCRbeta clonotypes obtained by the gDNA method from several donors were computed using OLGA. TCRdb's version of the immuneACCESS table is confined to in-frame rearrangements and falls short of the full clone set. An unresolved V gene accounts for under half of the shortfall where checked; the remainder is of unknown origin. V and J calls and clone size are those listed in that table; D and trimming were worked out from the DNA. This sample comprises millions of clones, approximately 94% of them detected only once. The top ten clonotypes cover over 0.12% of the sample.

The donors were healthy, HIV-negative adults with no recently reported acute infections or vaccinations. Only Caucasian adults living in Nashville, Tennessee, USA were represented among the donors. CD4+ T cells were enriched by magnetic negative selection, after which naive cells were positively selected on CD45RA and the negative fraction was taken as the memory subset. After blood collection by leukapheresis, PBMCs were isolated using Ficoll-Histopaque density gradient centrifugation and then cryopreserved in the vapor phase of liquid nitrogen. Analytical flow cytometry was used to check the purity and quantity of each magnetically sorted T cell population. Genomic DNA was isolated from each sorted fraction and quantified by UV absorbance on a Nanodrop 2000c. In the germline V gene, CDR1 corresponds to KGHSH and CDR2 to LQKENI. Trimming removed 10 bases from V and 1 base from J, leaving 13 bases between the germline ends. From the cysteine through the phenylalanine, the CDR3 covers 13 amino acids. This entry keeps only the CDR3 DNA: 39 bases, framed from base 1.

As for this clone: No cognate antigen has been identified for it. Per-base qualities were not stored, and no clone one base away is much larger.

This TCR derives from a man between 18 and 29 years old in good health. Recombination linked TRBV18 to TRBJ1-1; the D gene cannot be resolved reliably. Sequenced input: naive CD4+ T cells sorted from blood. The sample's cell subset or site label, decoded: CD45RA+ positively selected. The CDR3 sequence is CATSREENTEAFF. Here is the DNA: TGTGCCACCTCCCGGGAGGAGAACACTGAAGCTTTCTTT.